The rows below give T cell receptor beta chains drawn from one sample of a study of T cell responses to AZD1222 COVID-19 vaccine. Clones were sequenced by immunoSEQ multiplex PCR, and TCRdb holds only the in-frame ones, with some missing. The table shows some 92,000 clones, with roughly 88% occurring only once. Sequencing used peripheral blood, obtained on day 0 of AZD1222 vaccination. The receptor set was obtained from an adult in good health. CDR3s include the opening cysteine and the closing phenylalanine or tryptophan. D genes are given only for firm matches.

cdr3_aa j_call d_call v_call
CAWSDGDGEVLTFF TRBJ1-1 . TRBV30
CASSQGQGSYNEQFF TRBJ2-1 . TRBV4-1
CASSPTAGLGEKLFF TRBJ1-4 . TRBV28
CASSKVPPGRSRHGYTF TRBJ1-2 . TRBV21-1
CASSLRRTFSTDTQYF TRBJ2-3 . TRBV27
CASKGKGTNTEAFF TRBJ1-1 . TRBV6-5
CASSYSSLNYGYTF TRBJ1-2 . TRBV6-5
CASTLIGEVLNTEAFF TRBJ1-1 . TRBV19
CASIQGTSILYGYTF TRBJ1-2 . TRBV28
CATRGQSRAQETQYF TRBJ2-5 . TRBV10-3
CASSLLGDMNTEAFF TRBJ1-1 . TRBV5-6
CASSLRFLADGYTF TRBJ1-2 . TRBV7-8
CASSLRRRTNEKLFF TRBJ1-4 . TRBV19
CASSRLGQGRLNTEAFF TRBJ1-1 TRBD1 TRBV2
CASSPQPSGGGTYNEQFF TRBJ2-1 TRBD2 TRBV5-1
CASSFNRGQNTEAFF TRBJ1-1 TRBD1 TRBV5-6
CASTPGQGYGYTF TRBJ1-2 . TRBV19
CASSYGTENQPQHF TRBJ1-5 TRBD1 TRBV6-2/TRBV6-3
CASSLDRGWDEKLFF TRBJ1-4 . TRBV7-9
CASSLGGGPSEQYF TRBJ2-7 TRBD2 TRBV5-4
CASSYRRADTGELFF TRBJ2-2 . TRBV6-5
CASSFGFYGYTF TRBJ1-2 . TRBV5-4
CASRRGLGSNLAKNIQYF TRBJ2-4 . TRBV19
CAISEAGPGPEKLFF TRBJ1-4 . TRBV10-3
CASSSLNQPQHF TRBJ1-5 . TRBV19
CASSLPGYEQYF TRBJ2-7 . TRBV7-3
CASSIPGQDYQPQHF TRBJ1-5 TRBD1 TRBV19
CSASASGYEQYF TRBJ2-7 TRBD2 TRBV20-1
CASSEWGRRAYEQYF TRBJ2-7 . TRBV6-1
CASSVGTVSTDTQYF TRBJ2-3 . TRBV9
CASSIVPGALNEQFF TRBJ2-1 . TRBV19
CASGLYTGTGGITEAFF TRBJ1-1 TRBD1 TRBV12-5
CASSPRALDTQYF TRBJ2-3 . TRBV10-1
CASSLGSGGALNF TRBJ2-3 TRBD2 TRBV7-3
CASSQGQSNTEAFF TRBJ1-1 TRBD1 TRBV3-1/TRBV3-2
CASSQAGQGSQNGYTF TRBJ1-2 TRBD1 TRBV3-1/TRBV3-2
CASSLGTGGDYGYTF TRBJ1-2 TRBD1 TRBV18
CASRRSTDTQYF TRBJ2-3 . TRBV2
CASSLHRGRNEKLFF TRBJ1-4 . TRBV7-6
CASSLGGQGSNEKLFF TRBJ1-4 TRBD1 TRBV5-4
CSAAHRDTAPEAFF TRBJ1-1 . TRBV29-1
CASSQGDRIYNEQFF TRBJ2-1 TRBD1 TRBV4-3
CASSQDIGHYNEQFF TRBJ2-1 . TRBV4-1
CAISETGIRSGNTIYF TRBJ1-3 . TRBV10-3
CASSRGTGGSNQPQHF TRBJ1-5 TRBD1 TRBV7-2
CASSYIPRQGNYGYTF TRBJ1-2 TRBD1 TRBV5-5
CASSLAGTGSYEQYF TRBJ2-7 TRBD1 TRBV7-3
CASGFGGGTNEQFF TRBJ2-1 TRBD2 TRBV11-1
CASRGYEQYF TRBJ2-7 . TRBV27
CASSPARTNYGYTF TRBJ1-2 . TRBV7-2
CASSPSDRAGYTF TRBJ1-2 TRBD1 TRBV7-3
CASSQTDSSSYNEQFF TRBJ2-1 . TRBV4-2
CASSIGTDSGNTIYF TRBJ1-3 TRBD1 TRBV6-5
CASSYVGGMNTEAFF TRBJ1-1 . TRBV5-1
CASSQVVVGHNEQFF TRBJ2-1 . TRBV4-1